These T cell receptor beta chains were read from a single sample in a study of vaccination effects on CD4 cells after COVID-19. Data came from immunoSEQ multiplex PCR; TCRdb stores just in-frame clones and leaves some out. Of tens of thousands of clones in the sample, more than 65% were seen once. Antigens for these TCRs are unknown. The material was CD4+ T cells from PBMCs cultured without peptide, obtained after COVID-19 vaccination. Receptors originate from a human donor who had a prior SARS-CoV-2 infection. Both conserved end residues are part of each CDR3. D genes are given only for firm matches. Rows may omit the clone size; those that give it use once, few, many or a size class.

clone_size | cdr3_length | j_call | v_call | d_call | cdr3_nt | cdr3_aa
- | 18 | TRBJ1-2 | TRBV4-2 | - | TGTGCCAGCAGCCATTTCAATTCGGGGGCACTAGCTAACTATGGCTACACCTTC | CASSHFNSGALANYGYTF
- | 12 | TRBJ1-1 | TRBV30 | - | TGTGCCTGGAGTGACAGGGACACTGAAGCTTTCTTT | CAWSDRDTEAFF
- | 15 | TRBJ2-3 | TRBV6-4 | TRBD2 | TGTGCCAGCAGCTCCGGACTAGCGGGAAGTGATACGCAGTATTTT | CASSSGLAGSDTQYF
- | 12 | TRBJ2-2 | TRBV7-8 | - | TGTGCCAGCAGCCTGGACAGTCGGGAGCTGTTTTTT | CASSLDSRELFF
- | 15 | TRBJ2-5 | TRBV5-1 | - | TGCGCCAGCAGCCCCCAGGACTCACCCGAGGGGGCCCAGTACTTC | CASSPQDSPEGAQYF
- | 14 | TRBJ2-7 | TRBV11-1 | TRBD1 | TGTGCCAGCAGCACGTACAGGGGACGATACGAGCAGTACTTC | CASSTYRGRYEQYF
- | 16 | TRBJ2-1 | TRBV5-1 | - | TGCGCCAGCAGCTTGGCCGTGGCAGTCAGCACCAATGAGCAGTTCTTC | CASSLAVAVSTNEQFF
- | 16 | TRBJ2-3 | TRBV27 | TRBD2 | TGTGCCAGCAGGGGGATTAGCGGGAGAACCACAGATACGCAGTATTTT | CASRGISGRTTDTQYF
- | 13 | TRBJ1-6 | TRBV2 | - | TGTGCCAGCAGTGAAGACAGAAATTCACCCCTCCACTTT | CASSEDRNSPLHF
- | 15 | TRBJ1-2 | TRBV18 | TRBD1 | TGTGCCAGCTCACCCCCTACAGGGGAGGGTTATGGCTACACCTTC | CASSPPTGEGYGYTF
few | 13 | TRBJ1-1 | TRBV6-5 | - | TGTGCCAGCAGTTCCCCAGGGGATCAGGGAGCTTTCTTT | CASSSPGDQGAFF
- | 16 | TRBJ2-1 | TRBV27 | - | TGTGCCAGCAGCCCTACAGTTCGGGGTTACGCATATGAGCAGTTCTTC | CASSPTVRGYAYEQFF
few | 16 | TRBJ1-1 | TRBV6-1 | - | TGTGCCAGCAGTGAAAGGCACAGGCTAGGGGGGACTGAAGCTTTCTTT | CASSERHRLGGTEAFF
- | 15 | TRBJ2-3 | TRBV5-8 | TRBD2 | TGTGCCAGCAGCCGTGTGGCGGGAGGAGGTGATACGCAGTATTTT | CASSRVAGGGDTQYF
- | 15 | TRBJ1-1 | TRBV5-1 | TRBD1 | TGCGCCAGCTACCCCACGACAGGGGGGGGCACTGAAGCTTTCTTT | CASYPTTGGGTEAFF
- | 14 | TRBJ1-2 | TRBV5-1 | - | TGCGCCAGCCGACCCTCCTTGGGCGGGTACGGCTACACCTTC | CASRPSLGGYGYTF
- | 11 | TRBJ1-5 | TRBV12-3/TRBV12-4 | - | TGTGCCAGCAGTAATTTTGGGCCCCAGCATTTT | CASSNFGPQHF
few | 16 | TRBJ2-7 | TRBV5-1 | TRBD2 | TGCGCCAGCAGCTTGGGGTTGGTTAGCGGGAGCCACGAGCAGTACTTC | CASSLGLVSGSHEQYF
few | 14 | TRBJ1-1 | TRBV2 | - | TGTGCCAGCAGGGATGACAGGTTCATCACTGAAGCTTTCTTT | CASRDDRFITEAFF
- | 13 | TRBJ2-5 | TRBV5-1 | - | TGCGCCAGCAGCTTGCCAGGGCCAGAGACCCAGTACTTC | CASSLPGPETQYF
- | 20 | TRBJ1-5 | TRBV7-8 | - | TGTGCCAGCAGCCCAAGACAGTTATCCACCCCGGACTATAGCAATCAGCCCCAGCATTTT | CASSPRQLSTPDYSNQPQHF
- | 13 | TRBJ2-7 | TRBV29-1 | TRBD2 | TGCAGCGTTGTCCGCCTAGCGGGAGCCGAGCAGTACTTC | CSVVRLAGAEQYF
- | 15 | TRBJ1-5 | TRBV5-6 | - | TGTGCCAGCAGCCTTACAGGTTTAGGCAATCAGCCCCAGCATTTT | CASSLTGLGNQPQHF
- | 11 | TRBJ2-5 | TRBV20-1 | - | TGCAGTGCTAGAAGGCCGCCGGCCCAGTACTTC | CSARRPPAQYF
- | 14 | TRBJ1-2 | TRBV7-2 | - | TGTGCCAGCAGCTTAGACAGCAGGAACTATGGCTACACCTTC | CASSLDSRNYGYTF